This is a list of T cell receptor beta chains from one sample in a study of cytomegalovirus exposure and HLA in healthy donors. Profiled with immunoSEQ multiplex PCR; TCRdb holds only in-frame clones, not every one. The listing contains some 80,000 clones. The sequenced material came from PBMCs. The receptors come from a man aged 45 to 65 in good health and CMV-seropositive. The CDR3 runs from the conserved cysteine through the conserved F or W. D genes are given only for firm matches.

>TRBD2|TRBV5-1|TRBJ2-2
CASRNSGGTNTGELFF
TGCGCCAGCAGAAATAGCGGGGGGACGAACACCGGGGAGCTGTTTTTT
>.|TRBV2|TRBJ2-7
CASSGTLEQYF
TGTGCCAGCAGTGGGACACTCGAGCAGTACTTC
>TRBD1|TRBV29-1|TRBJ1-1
CSVTWTGGNTEAFF
TGCAGCGTTACTTGGACAGGGGGGAACACTGAAGCTTTCTTT
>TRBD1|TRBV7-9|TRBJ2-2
CASSSRQGRTGELFF
TGTGCCAGCAGCTCCAGACAGGGTAGGACCGGGGAGCTGTTTTTT
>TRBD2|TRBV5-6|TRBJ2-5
CASSGLADLQETQYF
TGTGCCAGCAGCGGTCTAGCGGACCTCCAAGAGACCCAGTACTTC
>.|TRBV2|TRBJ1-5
CASRAGLNQPQHF
TGTGCCAGCAGAGCGGGGCTTAATCAGCCCCAGCATTTT
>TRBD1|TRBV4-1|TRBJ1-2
CASSHLPRTGTYGYTF
TGCGCCAGCAGCCATTTACCTCGGACAGGGACCTATGGCTACACCTTC
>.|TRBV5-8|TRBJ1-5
CASSLGQRNQGQPQHF
TGTGCCAGCAGCTTGGGACAGCGAAATCAGGGTCAGCCCCAGCATTTT
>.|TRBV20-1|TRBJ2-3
CSAAGLDTQYF
TGCAGTGCTGCAGGGCTGGATACGCAGTATTTT
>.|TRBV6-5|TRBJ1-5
CASSRQINQPQHF
TGTGCCAGCAGCCGACAGATCAATCAGCCCCAGCATTTT
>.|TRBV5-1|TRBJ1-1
CASSFMAGLNTEAFF
TGCGCCAGCAGCTTCATGGCAGGTTTGAACACTGAAGCTTTCTTT
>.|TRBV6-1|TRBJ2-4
CASILIAKNIQYF
TGTGCCAGCATATTAATAGCCAAAAACATTCAGTACTTC
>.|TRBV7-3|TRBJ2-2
CASRSVGSGELFF
TGTGCCAGCAGGAGCGTGGGTTCCGGGGAGCTGTTTTTT
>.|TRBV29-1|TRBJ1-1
CSVHRNTEAFF
TGCAGCGTTCATAGGAACACTGAAGCTTTCTTT
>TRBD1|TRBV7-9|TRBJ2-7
CASSLDREGNEQYF
TGTGCCAGCAGCCTCGACAGGGAAGGGAACGAGCAGTACTTC
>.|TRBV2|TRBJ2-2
CASSLRGGMSTGELFF
TGTGCCAGCAGTCTAAGGGGGGGGATGAGCACCGGGGAGCTGTTTTTT
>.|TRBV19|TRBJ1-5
CASSVSGPQHF
TGTGCCAGTAGTGTTTCGGGGCCCCAGCATTTT
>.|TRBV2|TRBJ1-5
CASSEVAGRGTQHF
TGTGCCAGCAGTGAAGTCGCAGGGCGTGGTACCCAGCATTTT
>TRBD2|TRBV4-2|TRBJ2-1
CASSQRLAGDNEQFF
TGTGCCAGCAGCCAACGACTAGCGGGGGACAATGAGCAGTTCTTC
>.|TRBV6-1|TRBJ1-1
CASSDLTDPNTEAFF
TGTGCCAGCAGCGACTTGACAGATCCGAACACTGAAGCTTTCTTT
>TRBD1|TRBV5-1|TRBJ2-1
CASSPDRGPNEQFF
TGCGCCAGCAGCCCGGACAGGGGGCCAAATGAGCAGTTCTTC